Described below is a single T cell receptor (beta chain) sequence and its context. The target antigen is unknown. There are 16 residues in the CDR3. Looked up from germline, CDR1 is LNHNV and CDR2 is YYDKDF (reference sequence). Trimming cost V 4 bases and J 3 bases; bases outside gene matches: 8. The data are from a study of identical twins. Study results and limitations: Memory repertoires lacked the insertion deficit that abundant cord blood beta clonotypes showed. Less excess twin sharing appeared in beta out-of-frame sequences. Zero-insertion analyses were open to partial confounding by invariant MAIT and iNKT cells.

Template switching created a universal primer site, and the cDNA included unique molecular identifiers. From the 5' RACE reads, TCRdb called clonotypes with MiXCR, one entry per CDR3 protein. This table has 460,000 or so distinct CDR3 sequences, 12% to 15% appearing once. The sample was also reused in another study, on yellow fever vaccine responses in identical twins.

The rearrangement uses TRBV15 and TRBJ2-3; TRBD2 matches 9 bases. Source material: CD4+ T cells sorted from blood. The sequence came from a woman between 18 and 29 years old in good health. Here the CDR3 reads CATSKLSGRRTDTQYF. CDR3 nucleotides: TGTGCCACCAGCAAACTTAGCGGGAGACGGACAGATACGCAGTATTTT.